This T cell receptor (beta chain) was captured in a study of T cell changes during pregnancy in multiple sclerosis. Clones were sequenced by immunoSEQ multiplex PCR, and TCRdb holds only the in-frame ones, with some missing. The table has approximately 25,000 clones, roughly 90% seen once. This receptor was obtained from a female donor with multiple sclerosis, enrolled in a pregnancy study. Sequencing used CD8+ T cells from peripheral blood mononuclear cells, obtained in the second trimester of pregnancy.

In DNA, the CDR3 is TGTGCCAGCAGTTTATGGGGACATTTCACAGATACGCAGTATTTT. Translation: CASSLWGHFTDTQYF. The rearrangement uses TRBV27 and TRBJ2-3, with D possibly TRBD1 on 6 matching bases. CDR1 and CDR2 from the germline V gene are MNHEY and SMNVEV (reference sequence). CDR3 length: 15 amino acids. V was shortened by 1 base and J by 2 bases, with 10 bases between the two germline ends.